Below are 18 T cell receptor beta chains sequenced from a single sample in a study of breast tumors, draining lymph nodes, adjacent tissues. Axillary draining lymph nodes of breast cancer patients supplied the node samples. TCRdb used MiXCR to reprocess the multiplex PCR reads, holding one entry per CDR3 protein. The table includes about 180,000 distinct CDR3 sequences, 30% to 40% detected once. Sequenced sample: axillary lymph node tissue. Receptors originate from a female donor with breast cancer. Some clones in this sample may be carry-over from other donors' samples.

V and J are TRBV15 and TRBJ2-7; perhaps TRBD1 as D (7 bases). Looked up from germline, CDR1 is LNHNV and CDR2 is YYDKDF (reference sequence). The ends were cut back, 0 bases at V and 5 bases at J, with 20 bases in the middle. The CDR3 extends over 17 amino acids. The CDR3 protein is CATSRDSGGDRAHEQYF. CDR3 nucleotide sequence: TGTGCCACCAGCAGAGATTCCGGGGGAGACAGGGCCCACGAGCAGTACTTC.

This clonotype was counted at least ten times. This chain uses TRBV2 with TRBJ2-7; TRBD1 matches 7 bases. Germline-derived CDR1 and CDR2 are SNHLY and FYNNEI. CDR3 length equals 13 residues. V dropped 11 bases and J dropped 3; count of bases not matched to a gene: 10. CDR3 sequence reads: CARGMSGGYEQYF. The CDR3, as DNA: TGTGCCCGTGGAATGTCAGGGGGCTACGAGCAGTACTTC.

The table lists this clonotype with many counts. This chain joins TRBV6-5 and TRBJ1-6; TRBD1 is a possible D gene (5 bases). From germline, CDR1 is MNHEY and CDR2 SVGAGI. The CDR3 runs 14 residues. V was shortened by 10 bases and J by 7 bases, with 17 bases between the two germline ends. The DNA for the CDR3 is TGTGCCACCGGGTGGGGCAGAGTCAATTCACCCCTCCACTTT. It is translated as CATGWGRVNSPLHF.

This clonotype was counted at least ten times. This CDR3 is CASSLTLQGIEQYF. The CDR3 nucleotides are TGTGCCAGCAGCTTAACACTGCAGGGGATCGAGCAGTACTTC. The chain is built from TRBV7-9 and TRBJ2-7; weak D call: TRBD1 (6 bases). Trimming shortened V by 2 bases and J by 6 bases, and 14 bases separated the two germline ends. Germline V gene sequence: CDR1 SEHNR, CDR2 FQNEAQ (reference sequence). There are 14 residues in the CDR3. Full variable domain (missing parts from reference TRBV7-9 and TRBJ2-7): DTGVSQNPRHKITKRGQNVTFRCDPISEHNRLYWYRQTLGQGPEFLTYFQNEAQLEKSRLLSDRFSAERPKGSFSTLEIQRTEQGDSAMYLCASSLTLQGIEQYFGPGTRLTVT.

With regard to this clonotype: At one end, the junction sequence differs from germline, possibly due to a read error. V gene TRBV12-3 or TRBV12-4 combines with J gene TRBJ1-2; no clear D gene. The CDR3 is 14 amino acids. The CDR3 DNA reads as TGTGCCAGCAGTTTCCTGGGAGGCCCCTATGGCTGCACCTTC. It translates to CASSFLGGPYGCTF.

V usage is TRBV10-2 and J usage is TRBJ2-1, with TRBD2 identical over 8 bases. V gave up 7 bases and J gave up 8 bases; unmatched junction bases: 10. CDR1 is WSHSY, CDR2 SAAADI, per germline. The CDR3 has 14 residues. The CDR3 is CASKAGTSSDEQFF. CDR3 in DNA: TGCGCCAGCAAAGCCGGGACTAGTTCGGATGAGCAGTTCTTC.

This clonotype was seen many times. V gene TRBV15 combines with J gene TRBJ2-1; D remains unclear. Germline lookup yields CDR1 LNHNV and CDR2 YYDKDF (reference sequence). CDR3 size: 12 residues. Trimming removed 9 bases from V and 10 bases from J, with 16 bases in between. CDR3 residues: CATLLQAGEQFF. In nucleotides, the CDR3 is TGTGCCACGTTACTCCAGGCCGGAGAGCAGTTCTTC.

This clonotype was counted at least ten times. The chain uses TRBV5-1 and TRBJ2-1; 8 bases line up with TRBD1. The CDR3 contains 18 residues. Germline loops: CDR1 SGHRS, CDR2 YFSETQ. The V segment lost 4 bases and the J segment 2 bases; nucleotides outside the gene matches: 14. CDR3 amino acids: CASSGGQAPTQAYNEQFF. The CDR3 region has the DNA TGCGCCAGCAGCGGGGGACAGGCGCCTACCCAAGCCTACAATGAGCAGTTCTTC.

Note on this clonotype: A read error is possible here, since a much larger clone lies one base away. This chain uses TRBV6-2 or TRBV6-3 with TRBJ2-7; the match to TRBD2 covers 7 bases. Trimming cost V 4 bases and J 2 bases; bases outside gene matches: 8. Germline assignment: CDR1 MNHEY and CDR2 SVGEGT. The length of the CDR3 is 15 residues. CDR3 region: CASSSAGGGTYEQYF. The CDR3 DNA reads as TGTGCCAGCAGTTCCGCTGGCGGGGGAACCTACGAGCAGTACTTC.

This chain joins TRBV7-2 and TRBJ2-5; possible D gene TRBD2, 6 bases. Germline V gene data show CDR1 as SGHTA and CDR2 as FQGNSA. V lost 5 bases and J 5 bases, leaving 21 bases between the germline ends. CDR3 length equals 16 residues. CDR3: CASSRSGGRGLETQYF. The CDR3 region has the DNA TGTGCCAGCAGCCGGTCCGGGGGAAGGGGTTTGGAGACCCAGTACTTC.

This chain links TRBV6-5 with TRBJ2-1; weak D call: TRBD2 (6 bases). Per germline, CDR1 MNHEY and CDR2 SVGAGI. This CDR3 comprises 13 residues. V lost 7 bases to trimming and J lost 9 bases, with 16 bases between them. CDR3 sequence reads: CASTDGGNGEQFF. DNA of the CDR3: TGTGCCAGCACGGACGGGGGAAACGGTGAGCAGTTCTTC.

On this clonotype itself: A much bigger clone sits one base away, suggesting this may be a read error. The chain carries TRBV7-2 and TRBJ2-2, with 9 bases lining up with TRBD1. The CDR3 spans 24 residues. Germline V gives CDR1 SGHTA, CDR2 FQGNSA. V shed 0 bases and J 5 bases; nucleotides not matched to a gene: 28. The CDR3 coding sequence is TGTGCCAGCAGCTTAGCGAGGGCGATTACCGGGACAGGGCGTCCCTGGATGGTAACCGGGGAGCTGTTTTTT. It translates to CASSLARAITGTGRPWMVTGELFF.

A few counts support this clonotype. This clone may be a read error of a much larger clone one base away. The CDR3 sequence is CAWSVGAGARDTQYF. The CDR3 coding sequence is TGTGCCTGGAGTGTAGGAGCGGGGGCCAGAGATACGCAGTATTTT. V gene TRBV19 combines with J gene TRBJ2-3; 8 nucleotides match TRBD2. This CDR3 spans 15 amino acids. Germline loops: CDR1 LNHDA, CDR2 SQIVND (reference sequence). J gave up 5 bases and V 11 bases, and 15 bases lay outside the gene matches.

In regard to this clonotype: The conserved phenylalanine or tryptophan normally closing the CDR3 is absent here, so this likely arose from a read error. This sequence joins TRBV14 and TRBJ2-2; 9 positions match TRBD2. This CDR3 has 16 residues. Germline V gene lookup returns CDR1 SGHDN and CDR2 FVKESK. The CDR3 region has the DNA TGTGCCAGCAGCCAAGTTGCGGGAGGGCTCCCCGGGGCGCTGTTTTCT. It specifies CASSQVAGGLPGALFS.

This clonotype was recorded at least ten times. The chain joins TRBV5-5 to TRBJ2-1, with D possibly being TRBD1 (6 bases). The CDR3 extends over 15 amino acids. The V end was cut by 4 bases, the J end by 9 bases, with 20 bases between. Germline V CDR1 and CDR2: SGHKS, YYEKEE (reference sequence). CDR3 nucleotide sequence: TGTGCCAGCAGCCTCCCCGGCGGCAAAGGGGGTGAGCAGTTCTTC. The encoded protein is CASSLPGGKGGEQFF.

The rearrangement joins TRBV29-1 to TRBJ1-2, with 10 positions matching TRBD1. The CDR3 has 14 amino acids. The germline gives CDR1 SQVTM, CDR2 ANQGSEA. The V gene end was trimmed by 4 bases and the J gene end by 0 bases; junction bases not matched to a gene: 2. The CDR3 loop is CSVGDRGSNYGYTF. For the CDR3, the DNA is TGCAGCGTTGGGGACAGGGGATCTAACTATGGCTACACCTTC.

This clonotype was found once. The chain couples TRBV9 to TRBJ2-1; D not certain. This CDR3 has 13 residues. V lost 0 bases and J 6 bases, leaving 7 bases between the germline ends. Per the germline V gene, CDR1 is SGDLS and CDR2 is YYNGEE. In nucleotides, the CDR3 is TGTGCCAGCAGCGTAGATGGTAGCAATGAGCAGTTCTTC. Translation gives CASSVDGSNEQFF.

This clonotype was counted ten times or more. The genes are TRBV6-2 or TRBV6-3 and TRBJ2-5; 9 bases are shared with TRBD1. J lost 9 bases, V lost 6 bases, and 8 bases had no gene match. CDR1 and CDR2 (germline): MNHEY, SVGEGT. The CDR3 is 13 residues long. CDR3 DNA: TGTGCCAGCAGACGCACAGGGGGCACGGCCCAGTACTTC. This translates into CASRRTGGTAQYF.